These 28 T cell receptor beta chains share one sample of origin, sequenced in a study of CD8 T cells in Susac syndrome. A quantity of roughly 0.5 to 1 ug RNA underwent reverse transcription using random hexamers. TCRdb re-analysed the immunoSEQ multiplex PCR reads in MiXCR, keeping a single row per CDR3 protein. This sample has roughly 300,000 distinct CDR3 sequences, with approximately 85% found just once. Source material: CD8+ T cells from PBMCs. These receptors all stem from a human donor with multiple sclerosis.

This chain joins TRBV28 and TRBJ2-4, with 7 bases fitting TRBD1. CDR1 and CDR2 (germline): MDHEN, SYDVKM. This CDR3 region has 16 residues. The ends lost 6 bases at V and 0 bases at J; junction bases unmatched: 8. The CDR3: CASSRQGPAAKNIQYF. The CDR3 DNA reads TGTGCCAGCAGCCGACAGGGCCCCGCAGCCAAAAACATTCAGTACTTC.

This clonotype was counted once. The chain uses TRBV27 and TRBJ2-3; D is undetermined. V shed 1 base and J shed 4 bases, with 9 bases lying between them. Per the germline V gene, CDR1 is MNHEY and CDR2 is SMNVEV (reference sequence). The CDR3 extends over 14 amino acids. This CDR3 reads CASSLFPGADTQYF. CDR3 DNA: TGTGCCAGCAGTTTATTCCCTGGCGCAGATACGCAGTATTTT.

This chain uses TRBV11-2 with TRBJ2-3; D is undetermined. Germline V CDR1 and CDR2: SGHAT, FQNNGV. The CDR3 consists of 12 residues. The V gene lost 1 base and the J gene lost 12 bases, with 11 bases spanning the gap. DNA for the CDR3: TGTGCCAGCAGCTTAGGCCGGGTCTCTCAGTATTTT. Its translation: CASSLGRVSQYF.

CDR3 in DNA: TGCGCCAGCAGCTCCGTCGCTCTAGCGGGTCTTGCCGGTGATGAGCAGTTCTTC. It specifies CASSSVALAGLAGDEQFF. V usage is TRBV5-1 and J usage is TRBJ2-1; the match to TRBD2 covers 8 bases. Germline CDR1 reads SGHRS; CDR2 reads YFSETQ. The junction had 19 bases not matched to a gene; V was cut back by 3 bases and J by 8 bases. This CDR3 has 18 residues.

This clonotype appeared once. The chain carries TRBV5-1 and TRBJ2-3; 9 nucleotides align to TRBD2. Losses at the gene ends were 3 bases for V and 5 bases for J; bases not matched to a gene: 7. Per germline, CDR1 SGHRS and CDR2 YFSETQ. The CDR3 is 15 residues long. CDR3 amino acids: CASSSVAGAKDTQYF. The CDR3 coding sequence is TGCGCCAGCAGCTCGGTAGCGGGAGCCAAAGATACGCAGTATTTT.

This chain joins TRBV12-3 or TRBV12-4 and TRBJ2-1; no clear D. The CDR3 length is 13 residues. The ends were cut back, 8 bases at V and 0 bases at J, with 8 bases in the middle. The CDR3 DNA reads as TGTGCCAGCGGGATCAGCTCCTACAATGAGCAGTTCTTC. Its protein is CASGISSYNEQFF.

The chain joins TRBV10-3 to TRBJ1-1; possibly TRBD1 for D (6 bases). This CDR3 spans 14 amino acids. Trimming cost V 2 bases and J 7 bases, with 14 bases left between them. Germline V CDR1 and CDR2: ENHRY, SYGVKD. The CDR3 DNA reads TGTGCCATCAGTGAGCCTGGGACATTTGGTGAAGCTTTCTTT. It yields the protein CAISEPGTFGEAFF.

This clonotype appeared a few times. The chain is built from TRBV6-1 and TRBJ2-3; 9 nucleotides line up with TRBD1. CDR3 length: 14 amino acids. V dropped 5 bases and J dropped 0; count of bases not matched to a gene: 0. Germline V CDR1 and CDR2: MNHNS, SASEGT. The CDR3 DNA follows: TGTGCCAGCAGTACAGGGGGCAGCACAGATACGCAGTATTTT. Protein product: CASSTGGSTDTQYF.

The rearrangement joins TRBV28 to TRBJ2-7; D perhaps matches TRBD1 (7 bases). Germline values: CDR1 MDHEN, CDR2 SYDVKM. The CDR3 runs 14 residues. V was cut by 1 base and J by 3 bases, with 10 bases left in between. DNA for the CDR3: TGTGCCAGCAGTTTATCCCAGGGGGGCTACGAGCAGTACTTC. Amino acids: CASSLSQGGYEQYF. Complete variable domain (other parts from reference TRBV28 and TRBJ2-7): DVKVTQSSRYLVKRTGEKVFLECVQDMDHENMFWYRQDPGLGLRLIYFSYDVKMKEKGDIPEGYSVSREKKERFSLILESASTNQTSMYLCASSLSQGGYEQYFGPGTRLTVT.

The chain uses TRBV27 and TRBJ1-2; D ambiguous. Trimming stripped 2 bases from V and 5 bases from J, with 15 bases between. The CDR3 totals 15 residues. CDR1 is MNHEY and CDR2 is SMNVEV in the germline V gene (reference sequence). This CDR3 is CASSLGRSKSYGYTF. Here the CDR3 DNA reads TGTGCCAGCAGTTTAGGCAGGAGTAAATCTTATGGCTACACCTTC.

The chain joins TRBV16 to TRBJ1-5; D unclear. Germline V gives CDR1 KGHSY, CDR2 FQNENV. The V gene lost 2 bases and the J gene lost 4 bases, with 9 bases spanning the gap. This CDR3 has 14 residues. The CDR3 reads CASSQGPGNQPQHF. The CDR3 DNA reads TGTGCCAGCAGCCAAGGGCCGGGGAATCAGCCCCAGCATTTT. Full variable domain (remainder filled in from reference TRBV16 and TRBJ1-5): GEEVAQTPKHLVRGEGQKAKLYCAPIKGHSYVFWYQQVLKNEFKFLISFQNENVFDETGMPKERFSAKCLPNSPCSLEIQATKLEDSAVYFCASSQGPGNQPQHFGDGTRLSIL.

V is TRBV30 and J is TRBJ2-1, with a possible D match to TRBD2 (5 bases). In germline, CDR1 is GTSNPN, CDR2 SVGIG (reference sequence). The CDR3 loop spans 14 amino acids. Between the trimmed V and J ends, which lost 5 bases and 8 bases, there was a span of 19 bases. The CDR3: CAWDPGFTSHEQFF. Written as DNA, the CDR3 is TGTGCCTGGGATCCGGGATTCACCTCCCATGAGCAGTTCTTC.

The chain joins TRBV6-1 to TRBJ2-3, with 11 nucleotides matching TRBD1. With 3 bases clipped from V and 6 bases from J, the junction kept 2 bases outside the gene matches. Germline CDR1 and CDR2: MNHNS and SASEGT. The CDR3 is made up of 14 amino acids. CDR3 in amino acids: CASSDRTGGDTQYF. The CDR3 DNA is TGTGCCAGCAGTGACCGGACAGGGGGCGATACGCAGTATTTT.

This chain uses TRBV29-1 with TRBJ2-7; D may be TRBD2 (5 bases). Germline V gene data show CDR1 as SQVTM and CDR2 as ANQGSEA. This CDR3 has 13 amino acids. V was cut by 7 bases and J by 2 bases, with 15 bases left in between. The CDR3: CSARGSEAYEQYF. The CDR3 DNA is TGCAGCGCCAGAGGTAGCGAAGCCTACGAGCAGTACTTC.

V and J are TRBV2 and TRBJ1-4; D ambiguous. Germline V gene lookup returns CDR1 SNHLY and CDR2 FYNNEI. The CDR3 is made up of 11 amino acids. V lost 6 bases and J lost 8, with 7 bases in between. The CDR3 nucleotides read TGTGCCAGCAGGTCCCCGGAAAAACTGTTTTTT. Encoded protein: CASRSPEKLFF.

The chain has TRBV7-2 and TRBJ2-5, with a tentative D call TRBD1 (5 bases). From germline, CDR1 is SGHTA and CDR2 FQGNSA. The CDR3 totals 11 residues. Trimming took off 1 base at V and 9 bases at J, with 6 bases between the two ends. The CDR3: CASSLEGAQYF. CDR3 bases: TGTGCCAGCAGCTTAGAAGGGGCCCAGTACTTC.

This chain links TRBV7-9 with TRBJ2-1; perhaps TRBD2 as D (5 bases). Trimming cost V 8 bases and J 1 base, with 21 bases left between them. CDR1 and CDR2 from the germline V gene are SEHNR and FQNEAQ (reference sequence). The CDR3 is made up of 17 amino acids. This CDR3 reads CASPNPELVGSYNEQFF. In nucleotides, the CDR3 is TGTGCCAGCCCTAATCCGGAACTAGTAGGATCCTACAATGAGCAGTTCTTC.

The chain recombines TRBV28 with TRBJ2-7; unclear D gene. Germline CDR1 reads MDHEN; CDR2 reads SYDVKM. Trimming pared 8 bases from V and 1 base from J, leaving 6 bases between. The CDR3 totals 11 residues. The CDR3 loop reads CASAQSYEQYF. The CDR3, as DNA: TGTGCCAGCGCTCAATCCTACGAGCAGTACTTC.

This clonotype was counted between two and nine times. The rearrangement links TRBV6-2 or TRBV6-3 to TRBJ1-6, with a tentative D call TRBD1 (6 bases). V gave up 2 bases and J gave up 12 bases, with 14 bases separating them. Germline loops: CDR1 MNHEY, CDR2 SVGEGT. This CDR3 comprises 14 residues. CDR3 protein: CASSYPAGEKPLHF. CDR3 nucleotides: TGTGCCAGCAGTTACCCGGCAGGGGAAAAACCCCTCCACTTT.

DNA of the CDR3: TGCAGCGTTGAAGGCGGGGAAACCTACAATGAGCAGTTCTTC. Its translation: CSVEGGETYNEQFF. The chain recombines TRBV29-1 with TRBJ2-1, with D possibly being TRBD2 (6 bases). The V and J ends lost 1 base and 2 bases respectively, with 9 bases between them. The CDR3 spans 14 residues. Germline V gene lookup returns CDR1 SQVTM and CDR2 ANQGSEA.

The gene calls are TRBV7-3 and TRBJ2-1, with D maybe TRBD1 (6 bases). This CDR3 has 14 amino acids. V lost 5 bases to trimming and J lost 6 bases, with 14 bases between them. The V gene's germline CDR1 is SGHTA and CDR2 FQGTGA. CDR3 protein: CASSPRQDRNEQFF. The CDR3 region has the DNA TGTGCCAGCAGCCCAAGACAGGATCGCAATGAGCAGTTCTTC.

This clonotype was counted a few times. This rearrangement joins TRBV6-6 to TRBJ1-1, with 7 bases identical to TRBD1. This CDR3 contains 14 residues. Germline CDR1 is MNHNY and CDR2 is SVGAGI (reference sequence). With V trimmed by 2 bases and J by 12 bases, 12 bases remained unmatched. CDR3 residues: CASSYLQGGYGSFF. In DNA, the CDR3 is TGTGCCAGCAGTTACCTTCAGGGGGGGTATGGGTCTTTCTTT.

The chain employs TRBV5-6 and TRBJ2-5; 10 bases are a match to TRBD1. The V and J ends lost 4 bases and 3 bases, in that order; junction bases with no gene match: 6. The germline CDR1 and CDR2 sequences are SGHDT and YYEEEE. The CDR3 sequence is 15 residues long. The CDR3 spells CASSPSGTGEETQYF. The CDR3 DNA is TGTGCCAGCAGCCCCTCCGGGACAGGGGAAGAGACCCAGTACTTC.

The gene calls are TRBV9 and TRBJ2-3, with D unresolved. This CDR3 has 15 residues. V lost 0 bases to trimming and J lost 1 base, with 9 bases between them. Germline values: CDR1 SGDLS, CDR2 YYNGEE. CDR3 sequence reads: CASSVEGTGTDTQYF. CDR3 in DNA: TGTGCCAGCAGCGTAGAGGGAACAGGCACAGATACGCAGTATTTT.

The V and J genes are TRBV27 and TRBJ1-2; possibly TRBD1 for D (6 bases). Trimming cost V 0 bases and J 3 bases, with 11 bases left between them. CDR1 is MNHEY and CDR2 is SMNVEV in the germline V gene (reference sequence). The CDR3 sequence is 15 residues long. The CDR3 coding sequence is TGTGCCAGCAGTTTATCCCGACCAGGGGACTATGGCTACACCTTC. This translates into CASSLSRPGDYGYTF.

This chain connects TRBV7-9 to TRBJ2-7; 11 positions agree with TRBD1. Germline values: CDR1 SEHNR, CDR2 FQNEAQ (reference sequence). V was clipped by 8 bases and J by 4 bases; unmatched bases: 4. The CDR3 has 13 residues. CDR3: CASGQGARYEQYF. CDR3 nucleotide sequence: TGTGCCAGCGGACAGGGGGCAAGGTACGAGCAGTACTTC.

As for this clonotype: The CDR3 does not close with the conserved phenylalanine or tryptophan, likely indicating a read error. The V gene is TRBV27, the J gene TRBJ2-7; maybe TRBD1 (6 bases). The CDR3 has 15 residues. Trimming stripped 4 bases from V and 2 bases from J, with 15 bases between. Germline V gene data show CDR1 as MNHEY and CDR2 as SMNVEV (reference sequence). The CDR3 reads CASSYIGGSTYEQYL. The CDR3 DNA is TGTGCCAGCAGTTATATAGGGGGTTCAACCTACGAGCAGTACCTC.

The chain links TRBV27 to TRBJ2-7; D possibly uses TRBD1 or TRBD2 (5 bases each). This CDR3 contains 16 residues. The germline gives CDR1 MNHEY, CDR2 SMNVEV (reference sequence). Trimming removed 10 bases at V and 0 bases at J, with 22 bases between. This CDR3 is CATRTPRDPVSYEQYF. The CDR3 nucleotides read TGTGCCACCCGGACCCCCCGGGACCCGGTCTCCTACGAGCAGTACTTC.